This T cell receptor (beta chain) appears in the sequencing data of a study of blood T cells in healthy people across ages. This clonotype has a count of ten or more. Its antigen is unknown. Study-wide findings and caveats: Naive CD4+ cells and diversity were both higher in long-lived donors than in aged donors. Nothing was known about donor CMV status, and this possibly confounded expanded clonotype changes. There was a strong correlation between TCR beta diversity and naive T cell percentage.

A sample-barcoded 5' primer and a J-beta primer mix were used in a second PCR of roughly 7 to 12 cycles. Each CDR3 protein gets one entry after TCRdb re-called the 5' RACE reads with MiXCR. The sample includes about 670,000 distinct CDR3 sequences, around 38% of them seen just once. Input material: blood. This clonotype was obtained from a man older than 75 in good health.

The CDR3 nucleotides read TGTGCCAGCAGCCCAAGACTAGCGGGGGCGACGTATCACGGACAGTATTTT. Encoded protein: CASSPRLAGATYHGQYF. This rearrangement joins TRBV6-2 or TRBV6-3 to TRBJ2-3; 12 bases align to TRBD2. CDR1 is MNHEY, CDR2 SVGEGT, per germline. CDR3 length: 17 amino acids. V was clipped by 6 bases and J by 12 bases; unmatched bases: 19.